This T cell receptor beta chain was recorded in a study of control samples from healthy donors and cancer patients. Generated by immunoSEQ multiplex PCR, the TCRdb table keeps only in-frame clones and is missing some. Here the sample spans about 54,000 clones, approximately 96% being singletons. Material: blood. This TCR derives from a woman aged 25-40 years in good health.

The CDR3 DNA follows: TGTGCCTGGAGTTTAAGGGAACTCCATCCCCTCCACTTT. Encoded protein: CAWSLRELHPLHF. This chain links TRBV30 with TRBJ1-6; D ambiguous. This CDR3 region has 13 residues. CDR1 is GTSNPN, CDR2 SVGIG, per germline (reference sequence). V was trimmed by 2 bases and J by 13 bases, leaving 15 bases between them.